This entry features one T cell receptor beta chain sequence. Its matching antigen is unknown. This sample is part of a study of cytomegalovirus exposure and HLA in healthy donors. Study results and caveats: TCR beta V- and J-gene trimming was later associated with a missense DCLRE1C variant.

The CDR3 is 12 residues long. The trim removed 8 bases at V and 4 bases at J, leaving 4 bases unmatched. Per germline, CDR1 MNHEY and CDR2 SMNVEV (reference sequence). Use of 60 Vbeta and 13 Jbeta primers characterized the PCR. Clones were sequenced by immunoSEQ multiplex PCR, and TCRdb holds only the in-frame ones, with some missing. The data show about 130,000 clones, with about 74% seen just once and more than 6% held by the top ten. This TCR derives from a man in his forties or fifties in good health and CMV-seropositive. V is TRBV27 and J is TRBJ1-1; 7 nucleotides align to TRBD1. The sequencing input was PBMCs. The CDR3 DNA sequence: TGTGCCAGCCGTGCAGGGGGCACTGAAGCTTTCTTT. Its translation: CASRAGGTEAFF.